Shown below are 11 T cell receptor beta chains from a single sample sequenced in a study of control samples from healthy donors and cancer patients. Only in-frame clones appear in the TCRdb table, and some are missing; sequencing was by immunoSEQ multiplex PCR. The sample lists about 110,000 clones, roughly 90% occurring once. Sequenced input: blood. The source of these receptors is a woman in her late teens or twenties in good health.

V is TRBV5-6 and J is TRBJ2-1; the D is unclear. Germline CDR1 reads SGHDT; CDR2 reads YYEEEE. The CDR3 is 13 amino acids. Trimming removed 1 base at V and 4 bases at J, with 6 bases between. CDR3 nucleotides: TGTGCCAGCAGCTTGATGGGGTACAATGAGCAGTTCTTC. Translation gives CASSLMGYNEQFF.

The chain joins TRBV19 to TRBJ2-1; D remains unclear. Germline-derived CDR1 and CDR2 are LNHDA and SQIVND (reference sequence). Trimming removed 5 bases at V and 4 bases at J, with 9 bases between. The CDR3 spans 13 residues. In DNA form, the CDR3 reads TGTGCCAGTAGTCGCGGTGAATACAATGAGCAGTTCTTC. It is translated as CASSRGEYNEQFF.

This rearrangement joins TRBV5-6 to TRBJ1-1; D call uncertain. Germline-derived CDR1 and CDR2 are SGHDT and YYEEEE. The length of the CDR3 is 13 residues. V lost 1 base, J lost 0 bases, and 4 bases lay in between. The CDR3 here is CASSLTLNTEAFF. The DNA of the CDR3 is TGTGCCAGCAGCTTGACCTTGAACACTGAAGCTTTCTTT.

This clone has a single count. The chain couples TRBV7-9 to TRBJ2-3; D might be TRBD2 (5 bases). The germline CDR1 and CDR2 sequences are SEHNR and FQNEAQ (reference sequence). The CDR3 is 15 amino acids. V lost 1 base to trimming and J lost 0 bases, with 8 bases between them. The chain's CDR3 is CASSLGELSTDTQYF. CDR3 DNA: TGTGCCAGCAGCTTAGGGGAGCTTAGCACAGATACGCAGTATTTT.

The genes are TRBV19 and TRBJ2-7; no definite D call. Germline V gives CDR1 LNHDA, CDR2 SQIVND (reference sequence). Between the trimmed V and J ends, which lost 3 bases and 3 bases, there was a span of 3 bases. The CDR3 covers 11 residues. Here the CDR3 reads CASSIGYEQYF. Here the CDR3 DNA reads TGTGCCAGTAGTATTGGCTACGAGCAGTACTTC.

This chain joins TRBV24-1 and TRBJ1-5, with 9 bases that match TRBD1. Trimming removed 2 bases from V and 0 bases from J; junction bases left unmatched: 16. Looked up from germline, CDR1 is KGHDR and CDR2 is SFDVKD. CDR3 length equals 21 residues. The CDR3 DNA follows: TGTGCCACCAGTGATTCCACACCGGGACAGGGAGGCCTATATAGCAATCAGCCCCAGCATTTT. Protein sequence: CATSDSTPGQGGLYSNQPQHF.

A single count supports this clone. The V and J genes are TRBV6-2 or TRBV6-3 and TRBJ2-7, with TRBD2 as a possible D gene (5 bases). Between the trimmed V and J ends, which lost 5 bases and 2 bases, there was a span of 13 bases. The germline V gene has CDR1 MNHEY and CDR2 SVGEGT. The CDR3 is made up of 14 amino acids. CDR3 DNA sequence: TGTGCCAGCAGTCATGACCGGGGAGCCTACGAGCAGTACTTC. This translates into CASSHDRGAYEQYF.

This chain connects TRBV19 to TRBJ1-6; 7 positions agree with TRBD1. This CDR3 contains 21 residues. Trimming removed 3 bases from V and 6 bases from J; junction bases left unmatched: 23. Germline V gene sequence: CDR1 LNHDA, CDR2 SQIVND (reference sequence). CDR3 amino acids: CASSIRPPIRTGKGSNSPLHF. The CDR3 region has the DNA TGTGCCAGTAGTATCCGCCCCCCTATTCGGACAGGTAAAGGGAGTAATTCACCCCTCCACTTT.

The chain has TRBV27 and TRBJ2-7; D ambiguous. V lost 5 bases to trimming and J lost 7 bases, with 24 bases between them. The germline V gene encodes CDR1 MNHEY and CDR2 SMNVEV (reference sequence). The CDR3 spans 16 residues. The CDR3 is CASSPSPTDPPGEQYF. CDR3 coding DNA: TGTGCCAGCAGTCCATCCCCCACAGACCCTCCTGGTGAGCAGTACTTC.

The CDR3 loop is CASSLEGDITTNEKLFF. CDR3 sequence (DNA): TGTGCCAGCAGCTTAGAGGGGGATATAACAACTAATGAAAAACTGTTTTTT. J is TRBJ1-4 and V is TRBV7-9; D is perhaps TRBD1 (6 bases). V lost 1 base to trimming and J lost 0 bases, with 12 bases between them. This CDR3 region has 17 residues. From germline, CDR1 is SEHNR and CDR2 FQNEAQ (reference sequence).

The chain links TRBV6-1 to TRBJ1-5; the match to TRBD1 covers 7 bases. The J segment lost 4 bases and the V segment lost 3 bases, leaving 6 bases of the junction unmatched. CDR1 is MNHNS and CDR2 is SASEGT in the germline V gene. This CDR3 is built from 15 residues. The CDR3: CASSEQGEVNQPQHF. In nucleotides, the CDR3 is TGTGCCAGCAGTGAGCAGGGGGAGGTGAATCAGCCCCAGCATTTT.